These T cell receptor beta chains were read from a single sample in a study of OX40 agonist ivuxolimab in advanced cancers. TCRdb keeps only in-frame clones here, not all; method: immunoSEQ multiplex PCR. The sample lists around 100,000 clones; more than 85% were seen once. This specimen consisted of CD4+ or CD8+ T cells sorted from blood, obtained in a trial of the OX40 agonist ivuxolimab. These TCRs come from an adult with an advanced solid tumor such as melanoma, head and neck, liver or kidney cancer. Each CDR3 is given with its conserved first and last residue. The D gene is left open where the match is weak. Size tells how often a clone was seen (once, few, many) or the class of an expanded clone, and some rows leave it out.

D gene: NA
J gene: TRBJ1-1
clone size: NA
V gene: TRBV6-4
CDR3 protein: CASSDSNRGTEAFF
CDR3 DNA: TGTGCCAGCAGTGACTCGAATCGGGGTACTGAAGCTTTCTTT

D gene: NA
J gene: TRBJ2-6
clone size: NA
V gene: TRBV5-1
CDR3 protein: CASSLGQTGANVLTF
CDR3 DNA: TGCGCCAGCAGCTTGGGGCAAACTGGGGCCAACGTCCTGACTTTC

D gene: NA
J gene: TRBJ1-5
clone size: once
V gene: TRBV6-1
CDR3 protein: CASSEGGYSNQPQHF
CDR3 DNA: TGTGCCAGCAGTGAAGGGGGGTATAGCAATCAGCCCCAGCATTTT

D gene: NA
J gene: TRBJ2-1
clone size: once
V gene: TRBV5-1
CDR3 protein: CASSHPGPPAAEQFF
CDR3 DNA: TGCGCCAGCAGCCACCCTGGCCCCCCCGCGGCGGAGCAGTTCTTC

D gene: NA
J gene: TRBJ2-1
clone size: NA
V gene: TRBV11-1
CDR3 protein: CASSLGEGVRYDDEQFF
CDR3 DNA: TGTGCCAGCAGCTTAGGGGAGGGGGTTAGGTACGACGATGAGCAGTTCTTC

D gene: NA
J gene: TRBJ1-4
clone size: NA
V gene: TRBV5-1
CDR3 protein: CASSLATGANEKLFF
CDR3 DNA: TGCGCCAGCAGCTTGGCGACGGGGGCTAATGAAAAACTGTTTTTT

D gene: NA
J gene: TRBJ2-2
clone size: NA
V gene: TRBV4-2
CDR3 protein: CASSRVGIIGESYTGELFF
CDR3 DNA: TGTGCCAGCAGCCGAGTAGGGATAATAGGGGAGAGCTACACCGGGGAGCTGTTTTTT

D gene: TRBD1
J gene: TRBJ2-5
clone size: NA
V gene: TRBV2
CDR3 protein: CASARGPIGTQYF
CDR3 DNA: TGTGCCAGCGCGAGGGGGCCGATTGGGACCCAGTACTTC

D gene: TRBD1
J gene: TRBJ1-2
clone size: NA
V gene: TRBV2
CDR3 protein: CASRETGRMKNTF
CDR3 DNA: TGTGCCAGCAGGGAGACAGGGAGGATGAAAAACACCTTC

D gene: NA
J gene: TRBJ2-1
clone size: once
V gene: TRBV7-9
CDR3 protein: CASSLVGGSYNEQFF
CDR3 DNA: TGTGCCAGCAGCTTAGTGGGGGGCTCTTACAATGAGCAGTTCTTC

D gene: TRBD1
J gene: TRBJ2-3
clone size: NA
V gene: TRBV6-6
CDR3 protein: CASSPGQGGTDTQYF
CDR3 DNA: TGTGCCAGCAGTCCCGGACAGGGTGGTACAGATACGCAGTATTTT

D gene: NA
J gene: TRBJ2-1
clone size: NA
V gene: TRBV5-6
CDR3 protein: CASSLFPYIWIEQFF
CDR3 DNA: TGTGCCAGCAGCTTGTTTCCGTATATTTGGATCGAGCAGTTCTTC

D gene: NA
J gene: TRBJ1-2
clone size: NA
V gene: TRBV30
CDR3 protein: CAWRGQNYGYTF
CDR3 DNA: TGTGCCTGGAGAGGACAGAACTATGGCTACACCTTC

D gene: NA
J gene: TRBJ2-7
clone size: NA
V gene: TRBV6-5
CDR3 protein: CASSRPGATYEQYF
CDR3 DNA: TGTGCCAGCAGCCGCCCGGGGGCAACCTACGAGCAGTACTTC

D gene: NA
J gene: TRBJ2-7
clone size: NA
V gene: TRBV28
CDR3 protein: CASSLPGSEQYF
CDR3 DNA: TGTGCCAGCAGTTTACCCGGGAGCGAGCAGTACTTC

D gene: NA
J gene: TRBJ2-3
clone size: NA
V gene: TRBV11-3
CDR3 protein: CASSLSTDTQYF
CDR3 DNA: TGTGCCAGCAGCTTGAGCACAGATACGCAGTATTTT

D gene: TRBD1
J gene: TRBJ1-1
clone size: NA
V gene: TRBV7-9
CDR3 protein: CASSRTGSFYTEAFF
CDR3 DNA: TGTGCCAGCAGCCGGACAGGGTCGTTTTACACTGAAGCTTTCTTT

D gene: TRBD1
J gene: TRBJ1-1
clone size: NA
V gene: TRBV6-1
CDR3 protein: CASKSDRVVGAFF
CDR3 DNA: TGTGCCAGCAAATCGGACAGGGTGGTTGGGGCTTTCTTT

D gene: NA
J gene: TRBJ2-3
clone size: NA
V gene: TRBV10-3
CDR3 protein: CAISEGRRTSTDTQYF
CDR3 DNA: TGTGCCATCAGTGAAGGGAGGAGAACAAGCACAGATACGCAGTATTTT

D gene: NA
J gene: TRBJ2-1
clone size: NA
V gene: TRBV4-1
CDR3 protein: CASSSRRGRAEQFF
CDR3 DNA: TGCGCCAGCAGCTCCCGACGGGGTCGCGCTGAGCAGTTCTTC

D gene: NA
J gene: TRBJ2-3
clone size: once
V gene: TRBV5-1
CDR3 protein: CASAYTDTQYF
CDR3 DNA: TGCGCCAGCGCGTACACAGATACGCAGTATTTT

D gene: NA
J gene: TRBJ2-5
clone size: NA
V gene: TRBV7-2
CDR3 protein: CASSLAGPGETQYF
CDR3 DNA: TGTGCCAGCAGCTTAGCGGGCCCAGGGGAGACCCAGTACTTC

D gene: NA
J gene: TRBJ2-2
clone size: NA
V gene: TRBV2
CDR3 protein: CASRATTNTGELFF
CDR3 DNA: TGTGCCAGCAGGGCAACAACGAACACCGGGGAGCTGTTTTTT

D gene: NA
J gene: TRBJ1-6
clone size: NA
V gene: TRBV9
CDR3 protein: CASSEYIYNSPLHF
CDR3 DNA: TGTGCCAGCAGCGAGTATATCTATAATTCACCCCTCCACTTT

D gene: NA
J gene: TRBJ1-1
clone size: NA
V gene: TRBV7-8
CDR3 protein: CASSPFQGIFYTEAFF
CDR3 DNA: TGTGCCAGCAGCCCCTTCCAGGGGATATTTTACACTGAAGCTTTCTTT

D gene: NA
J gene: TRBJ2-5
clone size: NA
V gene: TRBV5-4
CDR3 protein: CASSSRTDLGTQYF
CDR3 DNA: TGTGCCAGCAGCTCCCGGACAGACTTGGGGACCCAGTACTTC

D gene: NA
J gene: TRBJ1-1
clone size: NA
V gene: TRBV7-3
CDR3 protein: CASSLTPGGSTEAFF
CDR3 DNA: TGTGCCAGCAGCTTAACCCCGGGGGGGAGTACTGAAGCTTTCTTT

D gene: TRBD1
J gene: TRBJ2-7
clone size: NA
V gene: TRBV28
CDR3 protein: CASSLGQVTYEQYF
CDR3 DNA: TGTGCCAGCAGTTTAGGACAGGTGACCTACGAGCAGTACTTC

D gene: NA
J gene: TRBJ2-2
clone size: NA
V gene: TRBV5-1
CDR3 protein: CASSLPSGANTGELFF
CDR3 DNA: TGCGCCAGCAGCTTGCCGTCGGGAGCGAACACCGGGGAGCTGTTTTTT

D gene: NA
J gene: TRBJ2-3
clone size: NA
V gene: TRBV20-1
CDR3 protein: CSALAANTQYF
CDR3 DNA: TGCAGTGCTCTGGCGGCTAATACGCAGTATTTT

D gene: TRBD2
J gene: TRBJ2-7
clone size: NA
V gene: TRBV4-3
CDR3 protein: CASSQGRGTSGGTYEQYF
CDR3 DNA: TGCGCCAGCAGCCAAGGACGGGGAACTAGCGGGGGGACATACGAGCAGTACTTC

D gene: TRBD2
J gene: TRBJ2-1
clone size: NA
V gene: TRBV12-5
CDR3 protein: CASGSPGLAGGRSSYNEQFF
CDR3 DNA: TGTGCTAGTGGTTCACCGGGACTAGCGGGAGGCCGAAGCTCCTACAATGAGCAGTTCTTC

D gene: NA
J gene: TRBJ1-6
clone size: once
V gene: TRBV9
CDR3 protein: CASSVAGVGSPLHF
CDR3 DNA: TGTGCCAGCAGCGTAGCCGGGGTGGGCTCACCCCTCCACTTT

D gene: TRBD2
J gene: TRBJ2-7
clone size: NA
V gene: TRBV4-2
CDR3 protein: CASSPTVAGGGPYEQYF
CDR3 DNA: TGTGCCAGCAGCCCTACCGTAGCGGGGGGGGGCCCCTACGAGCAGTACTTC

D gene: TRBD2
J gene: TRBJ2-1
clone size: NA
V gene: TRBV6-6
CDR3 protein: CASSYLPAGVGEQFF
CDR3 DNA: TGTGCCAGCAGTTATCTCCCCGCGGGAGTAGGTGAGCAGTTCTTC

D gene: NA
J gene: TRBJ1-5
clone size: NA
V gene: TRBV6-5
CDR3 protein: CASSYSFYNQPQHF
CDR3 DNA: TGTGCCAGCAGTTACTCGTTCTACAATCAGCCCCAGCATTTT

D gene: TRBD2
J gene: TRBJ2-3
clone size: NA
V gene: TRBV5-1
CDR3 protein: CASKASGGSGSTDTQYF
CDR3 DNA: TGCGCCAGCAAGGCTAGCGGGGGGTCCGGTAGCACAGATACGCAGTATTTT

D gene: NA
J gene: TRBJ1-5
clone size: NA
V gene: TRBV6-1
CDR3 protein: CASSDDSRQPQHF
CDR3 DNA: TGTGCCAGCAGTGATGATTCCCGGCAGCCCCAGCATTTT

D gene: NA
J gene: TRBJ2-7
clone size: once
V gene: TRBV15
CDR3 protein: CATSRPGQTPYEQYF
CDR3 DNA: TGTGCCACCAGCAGACCAGGACAGACCCCCTACGAGCAGTACTTC

D gene: NA
J gene: TRBJ2-3
clone size: NA
V gene: TRBV5-6
CDR3 protein: CASSFGGSTDTQYF
CDR3 DNA: TGTGCCAGCAGCTTCGGCGGGAGCACAGATACGCAGTATTTT

D gene: NA
J gene: TRBJ1-2
clone size: NA
V gene: TRBV20-1
CDR3 protein: CSANGYTF
CDR3 DNA: TGCAGTGCTAACGGCTACACCTTC

D gene: NA
J gene: TRBJ2-3
clone size: NA
V gene: TRBV11-2
CDR3 protein: CASSYPTDTQYF
CDR3 DNA: TGTGCCAGCAGCTACCCCACAGATACGCAGTATTTT

D gene: TRBD1
J gene: TRBJ2-1
clone size: NA
V gene: TRBV6-5
CDR3 protein: CAILSDRAEQFF
CDR3 DNA: TGTGCCATACTCTCGGACAGGGCTGAGCAGTTCTTC

D gene: NA
J gene: TRBJ1-5
clone size: once
V gene: TRBV7-2
CDR3 protein: CASSLGGRGQPQHF
CDR3 DNA: TGTGCCAGCAGCTTAGGCGGAAGGGGTCAGCCCCAGCATTTT

D gene: NA
J gene: TRBJ1-5
clone size: NA
V gene: TRBV28
CDR3 protein: CASSLMAVHSNQPQHF
CDR3 DNA: TGTGCCAGCAGTTTAATGGCGGTCCATAGCAATCAGCCCCAGCATTTT

D gene: NA
J gene: TRBJ2-7
clone size: NA
V gene: TRBV6-5
CDR3 protein: CASSNPPTYEQYF
CDR3 DNA: TGTGCCAGCAGTAATCCCCCCACCTACGAGCAGTACTTC

D gene: NA
J gene: TRBJ2-3
clone size: NA
V gene: TRBV15
CDR3 protein: CATSDPRQSTDTQYF
CDR3 DNA: TGTGCCACCAGCGACCCCCGGCAGAGCACAGATACGCAGTATTTT

D gene: NA
J gene: TRBJ1-5
clone size: NA
V gene: TRBV5-4
CDR3 protein: CASSLRGHQPQHF
CDR3 DNA: TGTGCCAGCAGCTTGCGGGGTCATCAGCCCCAGCATTTT

D gene: TRBD2
J gene: TRBJ2-3
clone size: NA
V gene: TRBV19
CDR3 protein: CASRSGRAGDTQYF
CDR3 DNA: TGTGCCAGCAGAAGCGGGAGGGCCGGAGATACGCAGTATTTT

D gene: NA
J gene: TRBJ2-7
clone size: NA
V gene: TRBV19
CDR3 protein: CASSIVGATEQYF
CDR3 DNA: TGTGCCAGTAGTATAGTGGGCGCGACGGAGCAGTACTTC

D gene: TRBD2
J gene: TRBJ2-3
clone size: NA
V gene: TRBV27
CDR3 protein: CASSLGGGLNTDTQYF
CDR3 DNA: TGTGCCAGCAGTTTGGGCGGGGGGCTTAACACAGATACGCAGTATTTT

D gene: NA
J gene: TRBJ1-1
clone size: NA
V gene: TRBV29-1
CDR3 protein: CSVAQWGGEAFF
CDR3 DNA: TGCAGCGTTGCTCAATGGGGAGGTGAAGCTTTCTTT

D gene: NA
J gene: TRBJ2-7
clone size: once
V gene: TRBV18
CDR3 protein: CASSPVSYEQYF
CDR3 DNA: TGTGCCAGCTCACCGGTTTCCTACGAGCAGTACTTC